This section outlines one T cell receptor beta chain sequence together with its context. The data belong to a study of CD8 T cells in Susac syndrome. This CDR3 has 15 amino acids. Deletions cut 3 bases from V and 7 bases from J, with 17 bases between. Germline V gene sequence: CDR1 WNHNN, CDR2 SYGVQD (reference sequence). Random-hexamer reverse transcription was applied to roughly 0.5 to 1 ug RNA. The method of amplification for TCR beta CDR3 was immunoSEQ multiplex PCR, covering 54 Vbeta and 13 Jbeta. TCRdb ran MiXCR on the immunoSEQ multiplex PCR reads and lists one entry per CDR3 protein. The profile covers approximately 300,000 distinct CDR3 sequences, with 85% appearing a single time and roughly 0.22% taken by the ten largest.

Sequenced sample: CD8+ T cells from PBMCs. The rearrangement uses TRBV10-1 and TRBJ2-3; D is perhaps TRBD1 (6 bases). The TCR was taken from a human donor with multiple sclerosis. CDR3: CASSDTATGLNTQYF. The CDR3 region has the DNA TGCGCCAGCAGTGATACCGCGACAGGTTTAAATACGCAGTATTTT.